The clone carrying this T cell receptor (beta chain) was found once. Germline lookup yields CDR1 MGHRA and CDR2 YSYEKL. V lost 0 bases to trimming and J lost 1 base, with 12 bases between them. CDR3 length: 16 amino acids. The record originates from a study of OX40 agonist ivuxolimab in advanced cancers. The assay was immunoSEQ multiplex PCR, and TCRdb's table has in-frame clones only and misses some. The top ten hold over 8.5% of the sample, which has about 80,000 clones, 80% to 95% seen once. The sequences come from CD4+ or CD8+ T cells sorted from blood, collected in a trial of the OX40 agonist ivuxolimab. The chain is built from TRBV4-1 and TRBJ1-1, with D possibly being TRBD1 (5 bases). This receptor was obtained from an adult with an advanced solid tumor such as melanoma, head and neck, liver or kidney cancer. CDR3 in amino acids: CASSQDDYGGNTEAFF. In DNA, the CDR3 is TGCGCCAGCAGCCAAGATGATTACGGGGGGAACACTGAAGCTTTCTTT.